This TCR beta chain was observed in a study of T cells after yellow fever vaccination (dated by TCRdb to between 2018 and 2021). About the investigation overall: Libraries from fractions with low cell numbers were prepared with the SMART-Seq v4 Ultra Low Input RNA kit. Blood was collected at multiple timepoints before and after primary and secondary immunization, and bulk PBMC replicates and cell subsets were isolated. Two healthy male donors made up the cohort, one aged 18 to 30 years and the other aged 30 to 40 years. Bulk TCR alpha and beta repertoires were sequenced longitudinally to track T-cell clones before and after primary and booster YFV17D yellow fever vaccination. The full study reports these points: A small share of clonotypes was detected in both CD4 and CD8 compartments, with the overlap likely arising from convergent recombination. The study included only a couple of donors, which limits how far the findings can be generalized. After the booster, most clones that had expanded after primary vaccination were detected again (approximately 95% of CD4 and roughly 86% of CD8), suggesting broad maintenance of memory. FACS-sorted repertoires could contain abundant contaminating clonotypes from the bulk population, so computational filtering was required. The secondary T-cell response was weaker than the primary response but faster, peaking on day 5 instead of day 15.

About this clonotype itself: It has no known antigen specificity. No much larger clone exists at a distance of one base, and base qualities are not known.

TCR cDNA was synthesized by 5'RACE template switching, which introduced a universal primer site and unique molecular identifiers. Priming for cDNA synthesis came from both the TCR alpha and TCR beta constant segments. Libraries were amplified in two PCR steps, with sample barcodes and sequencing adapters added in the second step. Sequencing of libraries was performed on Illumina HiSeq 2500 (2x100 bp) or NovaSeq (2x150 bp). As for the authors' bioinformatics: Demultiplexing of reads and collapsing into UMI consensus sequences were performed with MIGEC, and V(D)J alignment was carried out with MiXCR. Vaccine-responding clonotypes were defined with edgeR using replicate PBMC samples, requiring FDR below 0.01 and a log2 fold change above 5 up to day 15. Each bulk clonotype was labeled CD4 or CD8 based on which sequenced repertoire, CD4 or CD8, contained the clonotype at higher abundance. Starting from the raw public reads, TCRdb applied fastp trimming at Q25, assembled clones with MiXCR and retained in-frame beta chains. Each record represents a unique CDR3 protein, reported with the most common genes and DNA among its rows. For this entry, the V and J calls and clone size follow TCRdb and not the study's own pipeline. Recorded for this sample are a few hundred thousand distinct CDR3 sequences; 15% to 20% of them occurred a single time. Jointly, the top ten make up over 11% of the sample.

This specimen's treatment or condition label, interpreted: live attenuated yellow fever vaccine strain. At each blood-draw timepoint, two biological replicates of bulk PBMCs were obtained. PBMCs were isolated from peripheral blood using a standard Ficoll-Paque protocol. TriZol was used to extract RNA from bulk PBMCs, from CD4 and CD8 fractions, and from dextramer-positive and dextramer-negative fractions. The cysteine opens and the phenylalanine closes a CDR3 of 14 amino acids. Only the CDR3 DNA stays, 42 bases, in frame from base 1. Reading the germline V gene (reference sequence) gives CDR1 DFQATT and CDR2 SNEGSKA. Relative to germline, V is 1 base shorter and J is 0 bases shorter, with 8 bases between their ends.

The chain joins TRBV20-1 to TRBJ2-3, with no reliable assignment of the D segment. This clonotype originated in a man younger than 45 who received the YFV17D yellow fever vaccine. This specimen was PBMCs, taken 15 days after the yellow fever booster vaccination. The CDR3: CSARGGPSTDTQYF. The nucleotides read TGCAGTGCTAGAGGTGGACCTAGCACAGATACGCAGTATTTT.